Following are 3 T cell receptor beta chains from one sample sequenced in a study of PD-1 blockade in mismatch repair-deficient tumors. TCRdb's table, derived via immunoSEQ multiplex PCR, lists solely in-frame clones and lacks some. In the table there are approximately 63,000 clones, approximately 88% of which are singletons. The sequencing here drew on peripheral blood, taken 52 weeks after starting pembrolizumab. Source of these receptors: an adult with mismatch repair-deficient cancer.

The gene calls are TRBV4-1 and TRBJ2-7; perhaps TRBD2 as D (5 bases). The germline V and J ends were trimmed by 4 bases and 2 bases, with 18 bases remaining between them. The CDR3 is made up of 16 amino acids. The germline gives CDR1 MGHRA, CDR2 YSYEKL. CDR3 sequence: CASSPLVGLSAYEQYF. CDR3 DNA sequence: TGCGCCAGCAGCCCTCTCGTAGGACTCAGCGCCTACGAGCAGTACTTC.

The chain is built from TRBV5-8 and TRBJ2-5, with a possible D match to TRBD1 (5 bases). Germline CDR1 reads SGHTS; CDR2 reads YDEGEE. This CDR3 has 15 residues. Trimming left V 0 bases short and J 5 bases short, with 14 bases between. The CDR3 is CASSLGGQVRETQYF. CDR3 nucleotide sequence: TGTGCCAGCAGCTTGGGGGGCCAGGTGAGGGAGACCCAGTACTTC.

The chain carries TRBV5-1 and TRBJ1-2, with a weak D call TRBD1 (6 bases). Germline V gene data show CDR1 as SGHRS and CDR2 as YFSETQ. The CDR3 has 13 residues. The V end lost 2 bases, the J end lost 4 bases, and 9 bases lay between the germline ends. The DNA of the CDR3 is TGCGCCAGCAGCTTCGGAGGGGGCTATGGCTACACCTTC. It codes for CASSFGGGYGYTF. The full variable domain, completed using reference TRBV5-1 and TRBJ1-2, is KAGVTQTPRYLIKTRGQQVTLSCSPISGHRSVSWYQQTPGQGLQFLFEYFSETQRNKGNFPGRFSGRQFSNSRSEMNVSTLELGDSALYLCASSFGGGYGYTFGSGTRLTVV.